The 16 T cell receptor beta chains below all came from one sample that was sequenced in a study of CD8+CD57+ T cells in acquired aplastic anemia. TCR beta VDJ combinations and CDR3 sequences were profiled from genomic DNA. Each CDR3 protein gets one entry after TCRdb re-called the reads with MiXCR. The data hold under 350,000 distinct CDR3 sequences, with around 60% observed a single time. Material for sequencing was sorted CD4+, CD8+, or CD8+CD57+ T cells (not recorded which) from PBMCs. These receptors originate from a human donor with severe aplastic anemia or a healthy control (not recorded which).

This clonotype was seen repeatedly, ten times or more. This rearrangement joins TRBV4-1 to TRBJ1-4; TRBD1 is a possible D gene (6 bases). This CDR3 region has 15 residues. Germline V gives CDR1 MGHRA, CDR2 YSYEKL. Trimming left V 0 bases short and J 7 bases short, with 12 bases between. CDR3 coding DNA: TGCGCCAGCAGCCAAGAGGGCACAGGGCGTGAAAAACTGTTTTTT. Translation: CASSQEGTGREKLFF.

This clonotype was observed at least ten times. The J gene is TRBJ1-3, the V gene TRBV9; no definite D call. CDR3 length: 14 amino acids. V dropped 2 bases and J dropped 2 bases, with 8 bases sitting between them. CDR1 and CDR2 from the germline V gene are SGDLS and YYNGEE. The CDR3 DNA reads TGTGCCAGCAGCGTGGTAGGAGCTGGAAACACCATATATTTT. It yields the protein CASSVVGAGNTIYF.

This clonotype was recorded many times. V is TRBV19 and J is TRBJ1-5; TRBD1 is a possible D gene (6 bases). The ends were cut back, 2 bases at V and 4 bases at J, with 12 bases in the middle. Germline V gene data show CDR1 as LNHDA and CDR2 as SQIVND (reference sequence). CDR3 length: 15 amino acids. The CDR3 DNA follows: TGTGCCAGTAGTATATGGGGCAGGGGAAATCAGCCCCAGCATTTT. Its translation is CASSIWGRGNQPQHF.

The rearrangement links TRBV10-3 to TRBJ1-1; perhaps TRBD1 as D (6 bases). This CDR3 is built from 15 residues. V was trimmed by 3 bases and J by 4 bases, leaving 15 bases between them. Germline V gene lookup returns CDR1 ENHRY and CDR2 SYGVKD. The CDR3 is CAISDGAGVGTEAFF. DNA for the CDR3: TGTGCCATCAGTGACGGGGCAGGGGTCGGCACTGAAGCTTTCTTT.

The rearrangement joins TRBV5-1 to TRBJ2-5; 7 bases fit TRBD1. In germline, CDR1 is SGHRS, CDR2 YFSETQ. V trimming: 4 bases; J trimming: 9 bases; junction bases outside the gene matches: 9. The length of the CDR3 is 13 residues. CDR3: CASSRDSGQPQYF. The CDR3 region has the DNA TGCGCCAGCAGCCGGGACAGCGGACAGCCCCAGTACTTC. Full variable domain (missing parts from reference TRBV5-1 and TRBJ2-5): KAGVTQTPRYLIKTRGQQVTLSCSPISGHRSVSWYQQTPGQGLQFLFEYFSETQRNKGNFPGRFSGRQFSNSRSEMNVSTLELGDSALYLCASSRDSGQPQYFGPGTRLLVL.

This chain links TRBV7-9 with TRBJ1-1; D gene uncertain. This CDR3 has 14 residues. Germline CDR1 reads SEHNR; CDR2 reads FQNEAQ (reference sequence). The V gene lost 3 bases and the J gene lost 7 bases, with 15 bases spanning the gap. The CDR3 is CASSLRVASGEAFF. The CDR3 DNA reads as TGTGCCAGCAGCTTGAGGGTCGCCTCGGGTGAAGCTTTCTTT.

This clonotype was observed a handful of times. The genes are TRBV7-2 and TRBJ2-3; D uncertain. Trimming removed 8 bases at V and 0 bases at J, with 3 bases between. The CDR3 spans 11 residues. CDR1 is SGHTA and CDR2 is FQGNSA in the germline V gene. CDR3 nucleotides: TGTGCCAGCGGTAGCACAGATACGCAGTATTTT. As protein: CASGSTDTQYF.

This clonotype appeared many times. The J gene is TRBJ2-5, the V gene TRBV5-1; a weak D match, TRBD1 (6 bases). Trimming stripped 6 bases from V and 1 base from J, with 13 bases between. The CDR3 runs to 14 residues. CDR1 and CDR2 (germline): SGHRS, YFSETQ. This CDR3 is CASTQGHSQETQYF. Here the CDR3 DNA reads TGCGCCAGCACCCAGGGGCATAGCCAAGAGACCCAGTACTTC.

This chain joins TRBV24-1 and TRBJ2-5; D is possibly TRBD1 (6 bases). The CDR3 sequence is 16 residues long. Germline-derived CDR1 and CDR2 are KGHDR and SFDVKD. V lost 3 bases and J 1 base, leaving 14 bases between the germline ends. The CDR3 nucleotides read TGTGCCACCAGTGATCGTTTTGGGGGCCCCCAAGAGACCCAGTACTTC. It specifies CATSDRFGGPQETQYF.

This clonotype occurred many times. The gene calls are TRBV5-8 and TRBJ1-1, with a possible D match to TRBD1 (6 bases). The germline V gene encodes CDR1 SGHTS and CDR2 YDEGEE. V was cut by 1 base and J by 4 bases, with 8 bases left in between. This CDR3 region has 13 residues. The CDR3 spells CASSLRGGTEAFF. The CDR3 DNA sequence: TGTGCCAGCAGCTTGCGAGGGGGCACTGAAGCTTTCTTT.

The V and J genes are TRBV20-1 and TRBJ1-1; TRBD1 matches 7 bases. The CDR3 is made up of 12 amino acids. Trimming cost V 6 bases and J 11 bases; bases outside gene matches: 12. Germline CDR1 and CDR2: DFQATT and SNEGSKA (reference sequence). CDR3 DNA: TGCAGTGCCACCGGGACAGCGAATGGGGCTTTCTTT. Its protein product is CSATGTANGAFF.

This clonotype was seen ten or more times. The chain is built from TRBV24-1 and TRBJ2-2; 9 bases are a match to TRBD2. Losses at the gene ends were 4 bases for V and 4 bases for J; bases not matched to a gene: 9. Germline values: CDR1 KGHDR, CDR2 SFDVKD. This CDR3 comprises 17 residues. DNA of the CDR3: TGTGCCACCAGTGACAGCACCTTTAGCGGGGGCACCGGGGAGCTGTTTTTT. Translating it yields CATSDSTFSGGTGELFF.

The chain is built from TRBV5-4 and TRBJ2-7; TRBD1 is a possible D gene (5 bases). Per the germline V gene, CDR1 is SGHNT and CDR2 is YYREEE (reference sequence). The CDR3 contains 14 residues. Trimming left V 5 bases short and J 4 bases short, with 16 bases between. The CDR3 here is CASSIGHLPYEQYF. The CDR3, as DNA: TGTGCCAGCAGTATCGGACATCTACCTTACGAGCAGTACTTC.

This clonotype has a count of ten or more. The chain carries TRBV6-5 and TRBJ1-1, with D possibly matching TRBD1 (5 bases). Germline V gene data show CDR1 as MNHEY and CDR2 as SVGAGI. This CDR3 comprises 16 residues. The ends were cut back, 2 bases at V and 10 bases at J, with 23 bases in the middle. In DNA, the CDR3 is TGTGCCAGCAGTTACAATCAGGGCACAGGTCTTTTAGTAGCTTTCTTT. Its translation: CASSYNQGTGLLVAFF.

This clonotype was counted ten times or more. V gene TRBV27 combines with J gene TRBJ2-1; D not certain. The V and J ends lost 6 bases and 2 bases respectively, with 5 bases between them. CDR1 MNHEY and CDR2 SMNVEV come from the germline V gene (reference sequence). The CDR3 length is 12 residues. CDR3 sequence: CASRTTYNEQFF. In DNA, the CDR3 is TGTGCCAGCAGGACCACCTACAATGAGCAGTTCTTC.

The V and J genes are TRBV20-1 and TRBJ1-1; TRBD1 is a possible D gene (6 bases). The CDR3 runs 14 residues. Germline CDR1 is DFQATT and CDR2 is SNEGSKA (reference sequence). Trimming pared 6 bases from V and 1 base from J, leaving 15 bases between. CDR3 nucleotide sequence: TGCAGTGCCGCGCCGGGGGGACAGAACACTGAAGCTTTCTTT. Translated: CSAAPGGQNTEAFF.